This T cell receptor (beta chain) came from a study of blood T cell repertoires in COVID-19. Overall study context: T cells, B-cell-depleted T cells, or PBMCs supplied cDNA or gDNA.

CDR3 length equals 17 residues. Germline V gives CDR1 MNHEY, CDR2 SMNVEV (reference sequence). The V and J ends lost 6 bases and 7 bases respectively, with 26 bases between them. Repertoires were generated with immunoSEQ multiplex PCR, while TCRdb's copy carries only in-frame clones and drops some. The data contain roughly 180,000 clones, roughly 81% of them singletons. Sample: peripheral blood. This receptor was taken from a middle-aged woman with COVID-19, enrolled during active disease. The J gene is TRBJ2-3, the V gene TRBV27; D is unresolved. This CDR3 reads CASSPTGLTLNMNTQYF. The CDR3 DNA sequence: TGTGCCAGCAGCCCCACCGGGTTAACACTAAATATGAATACGCAGTATTTT.